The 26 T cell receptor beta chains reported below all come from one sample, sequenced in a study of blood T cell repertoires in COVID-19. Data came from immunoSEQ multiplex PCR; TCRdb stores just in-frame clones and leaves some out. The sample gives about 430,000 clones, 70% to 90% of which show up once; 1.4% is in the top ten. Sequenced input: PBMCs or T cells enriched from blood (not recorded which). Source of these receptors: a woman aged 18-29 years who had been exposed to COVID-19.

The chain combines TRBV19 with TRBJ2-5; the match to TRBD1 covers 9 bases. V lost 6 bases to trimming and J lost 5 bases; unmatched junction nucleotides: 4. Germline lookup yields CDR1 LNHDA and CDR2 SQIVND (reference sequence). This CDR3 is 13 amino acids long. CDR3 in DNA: TGTGCCAGTAGCAGGACAGGGGTGGAGACCCAGTACTTC. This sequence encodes CASSRTGVETQYF.

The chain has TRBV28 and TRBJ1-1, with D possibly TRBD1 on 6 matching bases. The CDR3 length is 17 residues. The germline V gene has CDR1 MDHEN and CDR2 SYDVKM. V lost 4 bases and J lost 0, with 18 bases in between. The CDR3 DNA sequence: TGTGCCAGCAGTTCCCCCCGGGAGGGGGGATTGAACACTGAAGCTTTCTTT. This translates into CASSSPREGGLNTEAFF. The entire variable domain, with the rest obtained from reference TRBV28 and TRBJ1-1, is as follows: DVKVTQSSRYLVKRTGEKVFLECVQDMDHENMFWYRQDPGLGLRLIYFSYDVKMKEKGDIPEGYSVSREKKERFSLILESASTNQTSMYLCASSSPREGGLNTEAFFGQGTRLTVV.

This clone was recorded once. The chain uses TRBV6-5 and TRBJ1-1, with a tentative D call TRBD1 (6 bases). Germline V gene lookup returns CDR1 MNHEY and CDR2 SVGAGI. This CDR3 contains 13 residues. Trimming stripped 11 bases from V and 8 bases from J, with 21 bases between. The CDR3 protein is CAARGGQKAEAFF. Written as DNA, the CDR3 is TGTGCCGCCCGGGGGGGGCAAAAAGCCGAAGCTTTCTTT.

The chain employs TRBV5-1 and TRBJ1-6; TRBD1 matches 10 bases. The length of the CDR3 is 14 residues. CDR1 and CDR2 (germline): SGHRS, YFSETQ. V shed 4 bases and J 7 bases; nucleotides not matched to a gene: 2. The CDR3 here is CASSDRGQNSPLHF. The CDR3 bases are TGCGCCAGCAGCGACAGGGGGCAGAATTCACCCCTCCACTTT.

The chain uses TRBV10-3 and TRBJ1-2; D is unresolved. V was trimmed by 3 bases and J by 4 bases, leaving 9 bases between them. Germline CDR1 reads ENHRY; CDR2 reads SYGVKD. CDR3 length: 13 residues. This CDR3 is CAISDLILYGYTF. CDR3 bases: TGTGCCATCAGTGATCTTATCCTCTATGGCTACACCTTC.

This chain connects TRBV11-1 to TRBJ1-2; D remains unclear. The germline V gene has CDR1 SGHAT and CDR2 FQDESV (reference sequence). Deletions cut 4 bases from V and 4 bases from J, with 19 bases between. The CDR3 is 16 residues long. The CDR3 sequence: CASSSPVDIHRYGYTF. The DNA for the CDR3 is TGTGCCAGCAGCTCCCCTGTCGACATTCATCGCTATGGCTACACCTTC.

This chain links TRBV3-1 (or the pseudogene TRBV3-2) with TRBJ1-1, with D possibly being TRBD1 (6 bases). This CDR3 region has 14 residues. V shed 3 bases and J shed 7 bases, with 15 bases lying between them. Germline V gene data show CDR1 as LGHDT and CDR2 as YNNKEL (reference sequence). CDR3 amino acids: CASSQGTGSLEAFF. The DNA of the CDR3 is TGTGCCAGCAGCCAGGGCACAGGGAGCCTTGAAGCTTTCTTT.

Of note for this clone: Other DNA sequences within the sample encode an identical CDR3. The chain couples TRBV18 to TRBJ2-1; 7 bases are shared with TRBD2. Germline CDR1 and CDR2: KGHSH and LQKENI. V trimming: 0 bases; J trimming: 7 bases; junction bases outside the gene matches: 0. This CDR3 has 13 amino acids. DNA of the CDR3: TGTGCCAGCTCACCACCGGGAGGGAATGAGCAGTTCTTC. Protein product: CASSPPGGNEQFF.

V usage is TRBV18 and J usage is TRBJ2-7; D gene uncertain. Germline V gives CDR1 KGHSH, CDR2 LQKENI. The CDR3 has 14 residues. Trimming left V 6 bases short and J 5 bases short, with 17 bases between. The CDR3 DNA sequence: TGTGCCAGCTCTACCGTACAGTCTCCAAACGAGCAGTACTTC. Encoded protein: CASSTVQSPNEQYF.

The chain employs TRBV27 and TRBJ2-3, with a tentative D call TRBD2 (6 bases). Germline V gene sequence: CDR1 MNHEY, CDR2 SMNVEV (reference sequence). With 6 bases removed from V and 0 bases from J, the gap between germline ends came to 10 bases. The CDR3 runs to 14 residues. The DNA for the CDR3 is TGTGCCAGCAGCATCAGCGGGAGCACAGATACGCAGTATTTT. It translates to CASSISGSTDTQYF.

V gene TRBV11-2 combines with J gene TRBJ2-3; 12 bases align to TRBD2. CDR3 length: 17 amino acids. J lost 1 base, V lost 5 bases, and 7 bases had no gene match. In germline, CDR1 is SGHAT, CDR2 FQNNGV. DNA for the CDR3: TGTGCCAGCAGCCGAACCCTAGCGGGAGGGGGCACAGATACGCAGTATTTT. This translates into CASSRTLAGGGTDTQYF.

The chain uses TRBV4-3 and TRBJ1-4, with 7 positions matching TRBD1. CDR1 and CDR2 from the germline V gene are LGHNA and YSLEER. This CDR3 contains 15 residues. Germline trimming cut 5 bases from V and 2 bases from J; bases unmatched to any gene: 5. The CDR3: CASSVRQGTNEKLFF. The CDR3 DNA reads TGCGCCAGCAGCGTCCGACAGGGCACTAATGAAAAACTGTTTTTT.

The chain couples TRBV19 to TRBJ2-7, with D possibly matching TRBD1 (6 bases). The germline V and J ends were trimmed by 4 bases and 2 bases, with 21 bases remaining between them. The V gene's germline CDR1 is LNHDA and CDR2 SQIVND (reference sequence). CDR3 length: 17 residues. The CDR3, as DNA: TGTGCCAGTAGTAAGCAGGGGAGAGGACCTGCCCCCTACGAGCAGTACTTC. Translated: CASSKQGRGPAPYEQYF.

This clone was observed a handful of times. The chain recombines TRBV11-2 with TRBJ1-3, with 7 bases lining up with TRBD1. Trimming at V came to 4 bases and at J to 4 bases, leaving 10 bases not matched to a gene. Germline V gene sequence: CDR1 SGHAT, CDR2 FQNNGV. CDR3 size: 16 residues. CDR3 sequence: CASSSHIQGSGNTIYF. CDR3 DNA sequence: TGTGCCAGCAGCTCCCACATACAGGGGTCAGGAAACACCATATATTTT.

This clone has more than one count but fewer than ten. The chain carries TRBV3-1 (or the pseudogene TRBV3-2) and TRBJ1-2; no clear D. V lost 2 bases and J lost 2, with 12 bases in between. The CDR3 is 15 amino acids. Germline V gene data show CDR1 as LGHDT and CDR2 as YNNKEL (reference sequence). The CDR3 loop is CASSQSESGNYGYTF. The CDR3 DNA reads TGTGCCAGCAGCCAATCAGAGTCGGGAAACTATGGCTACACCTTC.

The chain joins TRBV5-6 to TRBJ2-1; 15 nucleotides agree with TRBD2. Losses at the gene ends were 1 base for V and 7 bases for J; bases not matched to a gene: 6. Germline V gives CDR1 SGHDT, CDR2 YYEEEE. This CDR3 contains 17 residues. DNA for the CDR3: TGTGCCAGCAGCTTGTGGTACGGGACTAGCGGGGGGAATGAGCAGTTCTTC. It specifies CASSLWYGTSGGNEQFF.

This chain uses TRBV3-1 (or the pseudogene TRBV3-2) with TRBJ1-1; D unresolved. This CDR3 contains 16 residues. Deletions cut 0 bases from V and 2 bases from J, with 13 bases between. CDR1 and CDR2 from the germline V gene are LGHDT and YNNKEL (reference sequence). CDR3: CASSQETVSVNTEAFF. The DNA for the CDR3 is TGTGCCAGCAGCCAAGAAACAGTCTCGGTAAACACTGAAGCTTTCTTT.

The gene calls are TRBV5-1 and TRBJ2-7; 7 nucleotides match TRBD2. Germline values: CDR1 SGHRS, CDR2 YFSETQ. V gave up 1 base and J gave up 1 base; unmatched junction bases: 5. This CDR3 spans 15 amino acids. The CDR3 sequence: CASSLSASGSYEQYF. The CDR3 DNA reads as TGCGCCAGCAGCTTGAGCGCTAGCGGTTCCTACGAGCAGTACTTC.

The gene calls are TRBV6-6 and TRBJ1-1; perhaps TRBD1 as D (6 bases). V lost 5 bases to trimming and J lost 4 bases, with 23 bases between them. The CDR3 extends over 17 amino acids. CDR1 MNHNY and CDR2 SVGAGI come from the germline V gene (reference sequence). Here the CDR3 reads CASSPRRQASWGTEAFF. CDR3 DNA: TGTGCCAGCAGTCCTCGTCGACAGGCCTCCTGGGGCACTGAAGCTTTCTTT.

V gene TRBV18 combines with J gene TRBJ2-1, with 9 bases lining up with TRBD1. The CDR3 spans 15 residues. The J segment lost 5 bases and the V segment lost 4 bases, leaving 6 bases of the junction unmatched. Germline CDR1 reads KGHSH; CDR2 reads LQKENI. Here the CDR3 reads CASSLAGTGNNEQFF. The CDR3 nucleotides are TGTGCCAGCTCACTTGCCGGGACAGGGAACAATGAGCAGTTCTTC.

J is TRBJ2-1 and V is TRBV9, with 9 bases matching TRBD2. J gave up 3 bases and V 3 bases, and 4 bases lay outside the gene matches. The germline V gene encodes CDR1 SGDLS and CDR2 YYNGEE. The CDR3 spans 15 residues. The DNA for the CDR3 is TGTGCCAGCAGCGCTAGCGGGGTCCTCTACAATGAGCAGTTCTTC. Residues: CASSASGVLYNEQFF. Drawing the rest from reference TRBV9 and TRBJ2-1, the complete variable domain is DSGVTQTPKHLITATGQRVTLRCSPRSGDLSVYWYQQSLDQGLQFLIQYYNGEERAKGNILERFSAQQFPDLHSELNLSSLELGDSALYFCASSASGVLYNEQFFGPGTRLTVL.

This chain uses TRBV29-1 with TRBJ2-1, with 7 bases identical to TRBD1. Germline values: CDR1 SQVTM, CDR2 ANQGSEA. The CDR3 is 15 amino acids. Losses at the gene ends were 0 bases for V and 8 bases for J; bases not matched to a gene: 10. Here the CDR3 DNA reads TGCAGCGTTGAAGATAGCTTCCCAGGGGGATATGAGCAGTTCTTC. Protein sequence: CSVEDSFPGGYEQFF.

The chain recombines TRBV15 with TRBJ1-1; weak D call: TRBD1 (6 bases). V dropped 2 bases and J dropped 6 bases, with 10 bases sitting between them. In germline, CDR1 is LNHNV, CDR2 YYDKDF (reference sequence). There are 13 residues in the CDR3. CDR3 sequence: CATSRTGLAEAFF. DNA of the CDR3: TGTGCCACCAGCAGAACAGGGTTGGCTGAAGCTTTCTTT.

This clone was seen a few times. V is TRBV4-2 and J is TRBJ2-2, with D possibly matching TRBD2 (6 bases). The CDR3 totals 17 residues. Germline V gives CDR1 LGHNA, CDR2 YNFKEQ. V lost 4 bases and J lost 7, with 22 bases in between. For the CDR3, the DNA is TGTGCCAGCAGCCCCGCTCGGGACTCTCAAGCAGGCGGGGAGCTGTTTTTT. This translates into CASSPARDSQAGGELFF.

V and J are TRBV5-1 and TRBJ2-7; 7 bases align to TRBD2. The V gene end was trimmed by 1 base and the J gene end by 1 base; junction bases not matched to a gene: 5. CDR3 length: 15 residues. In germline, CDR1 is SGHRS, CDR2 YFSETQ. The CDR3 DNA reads TGCGCCAGCAGCTTGCGGCTAGCGGATTCCTACGAGCAGTACTTC. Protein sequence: CASSLRLADSYEQYF. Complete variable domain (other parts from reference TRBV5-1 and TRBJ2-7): KAGVTQTPRYLIKTRGQQVTLSCSPISGHRSVSWYQQTPGQGLQFLFEYFSETQRNKGNFPGRFSGRQFSNSRSEMNVSTLELGDSALYLCASSLRLADSYEQYFGPGTRLTVT.

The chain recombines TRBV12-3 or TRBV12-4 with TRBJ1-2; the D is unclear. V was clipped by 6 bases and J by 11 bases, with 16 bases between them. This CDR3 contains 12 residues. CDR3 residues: CASSNSHIGYTF. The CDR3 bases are TGTGCCAGCAGCAACAGTCATATTGGGTACACCTTC.